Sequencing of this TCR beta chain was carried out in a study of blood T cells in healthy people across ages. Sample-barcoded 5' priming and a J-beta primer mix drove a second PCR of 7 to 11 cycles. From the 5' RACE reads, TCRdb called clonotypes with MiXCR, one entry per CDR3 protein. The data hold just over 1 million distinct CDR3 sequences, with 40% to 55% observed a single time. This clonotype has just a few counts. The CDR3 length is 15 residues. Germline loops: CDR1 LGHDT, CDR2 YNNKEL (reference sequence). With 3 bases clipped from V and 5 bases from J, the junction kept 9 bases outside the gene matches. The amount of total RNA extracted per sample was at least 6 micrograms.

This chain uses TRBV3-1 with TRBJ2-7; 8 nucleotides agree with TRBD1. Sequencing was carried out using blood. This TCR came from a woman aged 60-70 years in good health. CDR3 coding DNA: TGTGCCAGCAGCCAGGGCCGGGACAGGCTCCACGAGCAGTACTTC. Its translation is CASSQGRDRLHEQYF.